The clone carrying this TCR beta chain has ten or more counts. Its antigen is not known. This sample is drawn from a study of post-analysis software for immune sequencing data. Study-wide findings and caveats: Compared with controls, patients showed significantly lower normalized Chao1 diversity. Patients carried roughly 5 TRBV segments more frequently than controls did, and TRBV5-6, TRBV5-1 and TRBV20-1 were among them. Clustering by F measure revealed strong co-clustering among samples prepared together in one batch.

Presence of unique molecular identifiers characterized the TCR beta cDNA libraries. Starting from about 0.98 to 11 million T cells, the study yielded a few hundred thousand cDNA molecules. Via MiXCR, TCRdb re-called the PCR reads, giving one row per CDR3 protein. The sample has around 260,000 distinct CDR3 sequences, approximately 34% seen once; the top ten hold under 5.5%. The CDR3 runs to 16 residues. Trimming took 5 bases from V and 7 from J; bases not matched to a gene: 11. V usage is TRBV12-3 or TRBV12-4 and J usage is TRBJ2-1, with 10 bases aligning to TRBD2. The origin of this receptor is a girl aged 5 to 17 with multiple sclerosis. Sequencing was performed on blood. CDR3 sequence: CASSPKIAGGRNEQFF. The CDR3 bases are TGTGCCAGCAGTCCAAAAATAGCGGGGGGCCGGAATGAGCAGTTCTTC.